Presented here are 15 T cell receptor beta chains from one specimen sequenced in a study of blood T cell repertoires in COVID-19. Clones were read by immunoSEQ multiplex PCR, and TCRdb kept only the in-frame ones, dropping some. Here the sample spans 140,000 or so clones, roughly 87% being singletons. Material: peripheral blood. These TCRs come from a man aged 70-80 years with acute or convalescent COVID-19.

The chain couples TRBV18 to TRBJ2-1, with 10 bases that match TRBD2. The CDR3 extends over 15 amino acids. Germline CDR1 is KGHSH and CDR2 is LQKENI. The ends lost 3 bases at V and 14 bases at J; junction bases unmatched: 13. The CDR3 nucleotides are TGTGCCAGCTCACCGGACCCCGTTCCTAGCGGGAGTAAGTTCTTC. Residues: CASSPDPVPSGSKFF. The variable domain in full, with the rest retrieved from reference TRBV18 and TRBJ2-1, is NAGVMQNPRHLVRRRGQEARLRCSPMKGHSHVYWYRQLPEEGLKFMVYLQKENIIDESGMPKERFSAEFPKEGPSILRIQQVVRGDSAAYFCASSPDPVPSGSKFFGPGTRLTVL.

This clone was found once. J is TRBJ2-2 and V is TRBV3-1 (or the pseudogene TRBV3-2); TRBD2 aligns across 7 bases. This CDR3 contains 16 residues. Germline-derived CDR1 and CDR2 are LGHDT and YNNKEL (reference sequence). J gave up 1 base and V 2 bases, and 4 bases lay outside the gene matches. The CDR3 sequence: CASSQLPSGNTGELFF. The DNA for the CDR3 is TGTGCCAGCAGCCAATTGCCTAGCGGGAACACCGGGGAGCTGTTTTTT.

The genes are TRBV30 and TRBJ1-3; a weak D match, TRBD1 (6 bases). CDR1 and CDR2 (germline): GTSNPN, SVGIG (reference sequence). The CDR3 is 15 residues long. V gave up 4 bases and J gave up 1 base, with 14 bases separating them. The CDR3 loop is CAWNKDRLSGNTIYF. The CDR3 DNA sequence: TGTGCCTGGAACAAGGACAGACTATCTGGAAACACCATATATTTT.

The V gene is TRBV19, the J gene TRBJ2-2, with 10 bases identical to TRBD1. The ends lost 6 bases at V and 7 bases at J; junction bases unmatched: 2. CDR1 and CDR2 from the germline V gene are LNHDA and SQIVND (reference sequence). This CDR3 is 13 amino acids long. DNA of the CDR3: TGTGCCAGTAGGGACAGGGGGTTCGGGGAGCTGTTTTTT. This encodes CASRDRGFGELFF. Based on the CDR3 plus reference TRBV19 and TRBJ2-2, the full variable domain is DGGITQSPKYLFRKEGQNVTLSCEQNLNHDAMYWYRQDPGQGLRLIYYSQIVNDFQKGDIAEGYSVSREKKESFPLTVTSAQKNPTAFYLCASRDRGFGELFFGEGSRLTVL.

The chain recombines TRBV7-7 with TRBJ2-3; D not resolved. This CDR3 comprises 16 residues. Trimming cost V 6 bases and J 0 bases, with 16 bases left between them. CDR1 and CDR2 (germline): SSHAT, FNYEAQ (reference sequence). The CDR3 region has the DNA TGTGCCAGCAGTCCAATGTTGGCGGTAAGCACAGATACGCAGTATTTT. It translates to CASSPMLAVSTDTQYF.

The rearrangement links TRBV7-3 to TRBJ2-2, with a possible D match to TRBD1 (7 bases). Germline loops: CDR1 SGHTA, CDR2 FQGTGA. CDR3 size: 17 residues. V gave up 5 bases and J gave up 2 bases, with 18 bases separating them. For the CDR3, the DNA is TGTGCCAGCAGCGCTCAGCCGACAGGGACTAACACCGGGGAGCTGTTTTTT. Amino acid sequence: CASSAQPTGTNTGELFF.

V is TRBV5-4 and J is TRBJ2-7, with unresolved D. The CDR3 runs 14 residues. Germline CDR1 reads SGHNT; CDR2 reads YYREEE (reference sequence). V was clipped by 3 bases and J by 6 bases, with 16 bases between them. The CDR3 protein is CASSSPVLGGEQYF. CDR3 nucleotide sequence: TGTGCCAGCAGCTCCCCCGTATTAGGCGGCGAGCAGTACTTC.

The V and J genes are TRBV9 and TRBJ2-2; possible D gene TRBD1, 5 bases. V dropped 0 bases and J dropped 7 bases, with 10 bases sitting between them. Germline CDR1 is SGDLS and CDR2 is YYNGEE. This CDR3 region has 14 residues. CDR3 bases: TGTGCCAGCAGCGTAGTCCCCCAGGGCGGGGAGCTGTTTTTT. Its translation is CASSVVPQGGELFF.

The chain couples TRBV11-3 to TRBJ1-1; tentatively, D is TRBD1 (5 bases). The CDR3 contains 14 residues. Germline CDR1 SGHNT, CDR2 YENEEA. Trimming removed 3 bases from V and 3 bases from J, with 11 bases in between. CDR3 coding DNA: TGTGCCAGCAGCTTGGGGGGTCATTACACTGAAGCTTTCTTT. This sequence encodes CASSLGGHYTEAFF.

This clone has only one observation. The chain employs TRBV6-1 and TRBJ2-7; 8 bases fit TRBD1. V was clipped by 0 bases and J by 3 bases; unmatched bases: 4. This CDR3 has 15 residues. Per the germline V gene, CDR1 is MNHNS and CDR2 is SASEGT. In nucleotides, the CDR3 is TGTGCCAGCAGTGAAGCGATTGGACAGGGCTACGAGCAGTACTTC. As protein: CASSEAIGQGYEQYF.

The chain has TRBV27 and TRBJ2-1; 8 bases match TRBD1. J was trimmed by 0 bases and V by 8 bases; bases with no gene match: 3. This CDR3 is 14 amino acids long. CDR1 and CDR2 from the germline V gene are MNHEY and SMNVEV (reference sequence). The CDR3 loop reads CASAGQGSYNEQFF. CDR3 DNA: TGTGCCAGCGCCGGACAGGGCTCCTACAATGAGCAGTTCTTC.

The V call is TRBV5-1, the J call TRBJ2-2; 11 bases agree with TRBD2. V lost 3 bases to trimming and J lost 0 bases; unmatched junction nucleotides: 4. Germline CDR1 SGHRS, CDR2 YFSETQ. The CDR3 is 17 residues long. CDR3: CASSSPTSGTNTGELFF. In nucleotides, the CDR3 is TGCGCCAGCAGCTCACCGACTAGCGGGACGAACACCGGGGAGCTGTTTTTT. The entire variable domain, with the rest obtained from reference TRBV5-1 and TRBJ2-2, is as follows: KAGVTQTPRYLIKTRGQQVTLSCSPISGHRSVSWYQQTPGQGLQFLFEYFSETQRNKGNFPGRFSGRQFSNSRSEMNVSTLELGDSALYLCASSSPTSGTNTGELFFGEGSRLTVL.

V usage is TRBV18 and J usage is TRBJ1-4; 7 bases match TRBD1. There are 16 residues in the CDR3. V was pared by 6 bases and J by 0 bases, with 7 bases of the junction left unmatched. The germline CDR1 and CDR2 sequences are KGHSH and LQKENI. The CDR3 region has the DNA TGTGCCAGCTCGCCTGACACAGGGGCAACTAATGAAAAACTGTTTTTT. Its protein product is CASSPDTGATNEKLFF.

The chain is built from TRBV21-1 and TRBJ2-5; the D segment call TRBD1 is taken from the table without a DNA check. TRBV21-1 represents a pseudogene. The CDR3 sequence is 14 residues long. The CDR3 region has the DNA TGTGCCAGCAGGGGGACAGGGGGAGGAGAGACCCAGTACTTC. This encodes CASRGTGGGETQYF.

J is TRBJ2-1 and V is TRBV5-6; D ambiguous. CDR1 is SGHDT and CDR2 is YYEEEE in the germline V gene. Between the trimmed V and J ends, which lost 1 base and 4 bases, there was a span of 9 bases. This CDR3 is built from 14 residues. CDR3 in amino acids: CASSLRGDYNEQFF. CDR3 nucleotides: TGTGCCAGCAGCTTGAGAGGCGATTACAATGAGCAGTTCTTC.